These 23 T cell receptor beta chains were sequenced from one sample in a study of blood T cell repertoires in COVID-19. The method was immunoSEQ multiplex PCR; TCRdb's version includes in-frame clones alone and lacks a portion of them. The repertoire holds about 150,000 clones, with around 80% as singletons. The material sequenced was PBMCs or T cells enriched from blood (not recorded which). These receptors were collected from a man in his forties or fifties who had recovered from COVID-19.

The gene calls are TRBV3-1 (or the pseudogene TRBV3-2) and TRBJ2-7; TRBD1 is a possible D gene (6 bases). CDR1 and CDR2 (germline): LGHDT, YNNKEL (reference sequence). V gave up 5 bases and J gave up 5 bases, with 13 bases separating them. This CDR3 is 13 amino acids long. CDR3 sequence (DNA): TGTGCCAGCAGCGTCCAACAGGGAAACGAGCAGTACTTC. It translates to CASSVQQGNEQYF.

The J gene is TRBJ2-7, the V gene TRBV12-3 or TRBV12-4; TRBD1 matches at 11 bases. Unmatched junction bases numbered 4, after V lost 6 bases and J lost 6 bases. The CDR3 loop spans 13 amino acids. CDR3 in DNA: TGTGCCAGCAGCTCCGGGACAGGGGGCGAGCAGTACTTC. Protein product: CASSSGTGGEQYF.

In this sample, this clone turned up once. This sequence joins TRBV7-2 and TRBJ2-2; no clear D gene. The CDR3 consists of 15 residues. V was pared by 10 bases and J by 1 base, with 16 bases between. Germline V gene sequence: CDR1 SGHTA, CDR2 FQGNSA. In nucleotides, the CDR3 is TGTGCCACCTCGCTTAGCAACCAGAACACCGGGGAGCTGTTTTTT. It encodes CATSLSNQNTGELFF.

This chain links TRBV6-2 or TRBV6-3 with TRBJ2-1; 9 bases match TRBD2. Germline values: CDR1 MNHEY, CDR2 SVGEGT. Losses at the gene ends were 0 bases for V and 7 bases for J; bases not matched to a gene: 7. CDR3 length: 16 residues. The chain's CDR3 is CASSYSEAGGRNEQFF. CDR3 coding DNA: TGTGCCAGCAGTTACTCGGAAGCGGGGGGACGGAATGAGCAGTTCTTC.

This rearrangement joins TRBV19 to TRBJ1-2; 8 bases are shared with TRBD1. Germline V gene lookup returns CDR1 LNHDA and CDR2 SQIVND (reference sequence). With 5 bases clipped from V and 3 bases from J, the junction kept 5 bases outside the gene matches. The CDR3 has 14 amino acids. The CDR3 here is CASSGNRGYYGYTF. CDR3 DNA: TGTGCCAGTAGTGGAAACAGGGGGTACTATGGCTACACCTTC.

This sequence joins TRBV4-2 and TRBJ1-1; no clear D gene. V was cut by 1 base and J by 1 base, with 13 bases left in between. Looked up from germline, CDR1 is LGHNA and CDR2 is YNFKEQ. The CDR3 loop spans 16 amino acids. The chain's CDR3 is CASSQALGGGNTEAFF. The CDR3 DNA sequence: TGTGCCAGCAGCCAAGCCCTGGGAGGTGGGAACACTGAAGCTTTCTTT.

Written as DNA, the CDR3 is TGTGCCAGCAGTTACGGCCTAGCGGGGGCCCGCACAGATACGCAGTATTTT. It translates to CASSYGLAGARTDTQYF. The chain couples TRBV6-2 or TRBV6-3 to TRBJ2-3; 10 nucleotides line up with TRBD2. Germline V gene lookup returns CDR1 MNHEY and CDR2 SVGEGT. This CDR3 comprises 17 residues. The V segment lost 2 bases and the J segment 1 base; nucleotides outside the gene matches: 6.

The chain couples TRBV2 to TRBJ2-3; 9 bases map to TRBD1. The CDR3 totals 16 residues. Germline assignment: CDR1 SNHLY and CDR2 FYNNEI. With 7 bases clipped from V and 2 bases from J, the junction kept 10 bases outside the gene matches. DNA for the CDR3: TGTGCCAGCAATGGCGGGACAGGGACCCCCACAGATACGCAGTATTTT. Residues: CASNGGTGTPTDTQYF. Together with reference TRBV2 and TRBJ2-3, the CDR3 gives the full variable domain: EPEVTQTPSHQVTQMGQEVILRCVPISNHLYFYWYRQILGQKVEFLVSFYNNEISEKSEIFDDQFSVERPDGSNFTLKIRSTKLEDSAMYFCASNGGTGTPTDTQYFGPGTRLTVL.

The chain uses TRBV4-1 and TRBJ2-1, with D possibly TRBD2 on 5 matching bases. V was shortened by 1 base and J by 7 bases, with 17 bases between the two germline ends. The CDR3 consists of 16 residues. Germline V gives CDR1 MGHRA, CDR2 YSYEKL. DNA of the CDR3: TGCGCCAGCAGCCAAGCTGTGGTCGGGGTGGGTAATGAGCAGTTCTTC. This sequence encodes CASSQAVVGVGNEQFF.

This chain connects TRBV18 to TRBJ2-7, with 14 bases matching TRBD2. The germline V gene has CDR1 KGHSH and CDR2 LQKENI. The CDR3 is 16 residues long. V lost 3 bases and J lost 6; bases outside the gene matches: 7. CDR3 protein: CASSPAGTSGGIEQYF. The CDR3 bases are TGTGCCAGCTCACCGGCAGGGACTAGCGGGGGAATCGAGCAGTACTTC.

The J gene is TRBJ2-1, the V gene TRBV11-2; D perhaps matches TRBD1 (7 bases). V was trimmed by 1 base and J by 13 bases, leaving 14 bases between them. The CDR3 sequence is 13 residues long. Looked up from germline, CDR1 is SGHAT and CDR2 is FQNNGV. The CDR3 coding sequence is TGTGCCAGCAGCTTAGTTCCCAGGGGGACTCAGTTCTTC. Amino acid sequence: CASSLVPRGTQFF.

The chain couples TRBV27 to TRBJ1-2, with TRBD1 matching over 8 bases. Germline CDR1 and CDR2: MNHEY and SMNVEV (reference sequence). After removal of 4 bases from V and 5 bases from J, the junction contained 12 bases not matched to a gene. This CDR3 region has 16 residues. The CDR3 DNA reads TGTGCCAGCAGTTCAAGAGACGGGACAGGATTTTATGGCTACACCTTC. This sequence encodes CASSSRDGTGFYGYTF.

This clone came up a few times. The chain carries TRBV5-4 and TRBJ2-5; 7 bases map to TRBD2. The germline V gene encodes CDR1 SGHNT and CDR2 YYREEE (reference sequence). Trimming removed 3 bases from V and 5 bases from J; junction bases left unmatched: 4. The CDR3 sequence is 13 residues long. The CDR3 region has the DNA TGTGCCAGCAGCTCGGACGGGGGGGAGACCCAGTACTTC. Residues: CASSSDGGETQYF.

This rearrangement joins TRBV12-3 or TRBV12-4 to TRBJ1-2; tentative D call: TRBD1 (6 bases). The CDR3 consists of 13 residues. V dropped 5 bases and J dropped 8 bases, with 15 bases sitting between them. For the CDR3, the DNA is TGTGCCAGCAGTCCCTCAGGGGCGACAGGCTACACCTTC. It yields the protein CASSPSGATGYTF.

The chain has TRBV4-1 and TRBJ1-2, with D possibly TRBD1 on 5 matching bases. Germline V gene data show CDR1 as MGHRA and CDR2 as YSYEKL. Trimming took off 1 base at V and 3 bases at J, with 15 bases between the two ends. The CDR3 sequence is 16 residues long. The CDR3 reads CASSQAPTGGDYGYTF. As DNA, the CDR3 is TGCGCCAGCAGCCAAGCCCCGACGGGGGGGGACTATGGCTACACCTTC.

This chain uses TRBV19 with TRBJ2-2; TRBD1 is a possible D gene (5 bases). The length of the CDR3 is 13 residues. Trimming shortened V by 7 bases and J by 6 bases, and 12 bases separated the two germline ends. Germline CDR1 reads LNHDA; CDR2 reads SQIVND (reference sequence). CDR3 nucleotides: TGTGCCAGTAACATCCAGGGCGCCGGGGAGCTGTTTTTT. Encoded protein: CASNIQGAGELFF.

The CDR3: CASSIGRGYGNTIYF. The CDR3 region has the DNA TGTGCCAGTAGTATAGGAAGAGGTTACGGAAACACCATATATTTT. The chain joins TRBV19 to TRBJ1-3; no reliable D call. The V and J ends lost 1 base and 4 bases respectively, with 11 bases between them. This CDR3 contains 15 residues. The germline CDR1 and CDR2 sequences are LNHDA and SQIVND (reference sequence).

This chain links TRBV4-3 with TRBJ2-3; 7 nucleotides agree with TRBD2. CDR1 LGHNA and CDR2 YSLEER come from the germline V gene. Trimming cost V 1 base and J 2 bases; bases outside gene matches: 6. This CDR3 has 16 amino acids. CDR3 sequence (DNA): TGCGCCAGCAGCCAAGGTGGGAGGGATTTCACAGATACGCAGTATTTT. Amino acids: CASSQGGRDFTDTQYF.

V gene TRBV3-1 (or the pseudogene TRBV3-2) combines with J gene TRBJ1-6; D is perhaps TRBD1 (5 bases). Germline V CDR1 and CDR2: LGHDT, YNNKEL (reference sequence). This CDR3 region has 14 residues. Deletions cut 6 bases from V and 4 bases from J, with 10 bases between. The CDR3 DNA reads as TGTGCCAGCAGTCCGACAGTTTATAATTCACCCCTCCACTTT. This encodes CASSPTVYNSPLHF.

V usage is TRBV7-8 and J usage is TRBJ1-5; D is perhaps TRBD1 (5 bases). The CDR3 is 16 residues long. V lost 4 bases, J lost 4 bases, and 17 bases lay in between. Germline loops: CDR1 SGHVS, CDR2 FQNEAQ. CDR3 DNA: TGTGCCAGCAGCTCCTGGGCGGGGAAGGGGAATCAGCCCCAGCATTTT. Translating it yields CASSSWAGKGNQPQHF.

This clone has only a few counts. The J gene is TRBJ1-2, the V gene TRBV6-5, with a weak D call TRBD1 (5 bases). Per the germline V gene, CDR1 is MNHEY and CDR2 is SVGAGI. This CDR3 spans 13 amino acids. Trimming removed 2 bases from V and 8 bases from J, with 12 bases in between. CDR3 protein: CASSYGGIGGYTF. The CDR3 nucleotides are TGTGCCAGCAGTTACGGGGGGATCGGCGGCTACACCTTC.

V is TRBV20-1 and J is TRBJ1-1; a possible D gene is TRBD1 (5 bases). The CDR3 runs to 11 residues. Trimming stripped 5 bases from V and 4 bases from J, with 8 bases between. Germline V gene data show CDR1 as DFQATT and CDR2 as SNEGSKA (reference sequence). The CDR3 is CSAAGSTEAFF. The DNA of the CDR3 is TGCAGTGCTGCAGGGTCCACTGAAGCTTTCTTT.

This sequence joins TRBV6-5 and TRBJ1-2; a possible D gene is TRBD1 (6 bases). The V end lost 7 bases, the J end lost 2 bases, and 17 bases lay between the germline ends. This CDR3 is built from 15 residues. In germline, CDR1 is MNHEY, CDR2 SVGAGI. The CDR3 loop reads CASNPGGQGNYGYTF. CDR3 nucleotide sequence: TGTGCCAGCAACCCGGGAGGTCAGGGGAACTATGGCTACACCTTC.